This record looks at one T cell receptor (beta chain) sequence and its context. In the original processing: Reference gene primers were amplified, and this amplification served to estimate nucleated cell counts. The method was immunoSEQ multiplex PCR; TCRdb's version includes in-frame clones alone and lacks a portion of them. The D gene and trimming were derived from the DNA, and the V and J assignments and clone size from that table. The data show 150,000 or so clones, roughly 87% seen once. The data originate from a study of blood T cell repertoires in COVID-19. In the study overall: Samples came from the United States, Italy and Spain, spanning acute and convalescent COVID-19. Nucleic acid was either cDNA or gDNA, and it came from T cells, B-cell-depleted T cells, or PBMCs.

The CDR3 has 15 amino acids. Germline V gene lookup returns CDR1 GTSNPN and CDR2 SVGIG (reference sequence). V was clipped by 4 bases and J by 0 bases, with 15 bases between them. This sequence was found in a human donor in a cohort sampled during active COVID-19. The sample was peripheral blood. The chain couples TRBV30 to TRBJ1-2; a possible D gene is TRBD1 (6 bases). The CDR3 loop reads CAWTGTPEANYGYTF. The DNA for the CDR3 is TGTGCCTGGACTGGGACACCAGAAGCTAACTATGGCTACACCTTC.